This entry describes one TCR beta chain. Its antigen remains unidentified. The sample comes from a study of cytomegalovirus exposure and HLA in healthy donors. Study context: Assignment to the Caucasian-associated ancestry cluster applied to more than 75% of the roughly 420 genotyped donors. Study-wide results and limits: The study labeled about 160 TCR beta chains cytomegalovirus-associated. An ancestry cluster, one associated with Asian ancestry, reportedly showed fewer N-insertions than the approximately 720-donor mean in a later analysis.

Trimming removed 0 bases at V and 3 bases at J, with 11 bases between. The CDR3 has 15 residues. CDR1 and CDR2 (germline): MNHEY, SVGAGI. Amplification used 60 Vbeta primers and 13 Jbeta primers. Repertoires were generated with immunoSEQ multiplex PCR, while TCRdb's copy carries only in-frame clones and drops some. The table records 50,000 or so clones, 55% to 85% of them present only once. This rearrangement joins TRBV6-5 to TRBJ1-1, with a possible D match to TRBD1 (5 bases). This TCR was recovered from a middle-aged man in good health and CMV-seropositive. The sequenced material came from PBMCs. Here the CDR3 DNA reads TGTGCCAGCAGTTACTCGAGTTCAGGGTACACTGAAGCTTTCTTT. Amino acid sequence: CASSYSSSGYTEAFF.